This T cell receptor (beta chain) is from a study of CD8+ T cells in alopecia areata. As for the study in general: C3H/HeJ graft donors with spontaneous alopecia, aged 6-12 months, supplied skin that was transplanted onto female C3H/HeJ mice aged 7-10 weeks.

Germline trimming cut 5 bases from V and 0 bases from J; bases unmatched to any gene: 4. Germline V gives CDR1 LGHNA, CDR2 YNLKQL (reference sequence). The CDR3 totals 16 residues. RNA extraction was followed by reverse transcription into cDNA, which acted as the sequencing template. Profiling relied on immunoSEQ multiplex PCR, and the TCRdb table lists in-frame clones only, not all of them. The data show about 1,500 clones, with none appearing a single time. This clone was observed at least ten times. Gene names denote mouse genes. The sequence runs out 4 residues before the end of the CDR3; the remainder is reconstructed from the germline J gene.

J is TRBJ2-2 and V is TRBV5, with 9 nucleotides matching TRBD1. The material sequenced was lesional skin. The sequence derives from a C3H/HeJ mouse with alopecia areata. This mouse strain has H2-k as its MHC haplotype. The CDR3 is CASSTRDRANTGQLYF. Incomplete CDR3 DNA: TGTGCCAGCAGCACCCGGGACAGGGCAAACACCGGG.